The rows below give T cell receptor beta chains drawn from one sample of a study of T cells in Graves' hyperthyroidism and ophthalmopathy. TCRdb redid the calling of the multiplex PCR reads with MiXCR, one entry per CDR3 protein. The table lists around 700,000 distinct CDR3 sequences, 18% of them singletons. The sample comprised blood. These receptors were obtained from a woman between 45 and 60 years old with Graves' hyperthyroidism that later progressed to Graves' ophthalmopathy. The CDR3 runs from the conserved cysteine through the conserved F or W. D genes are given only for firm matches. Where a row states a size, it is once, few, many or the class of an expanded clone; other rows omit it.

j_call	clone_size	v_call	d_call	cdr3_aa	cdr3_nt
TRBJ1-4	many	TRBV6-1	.	CASSPWDRQATNEKLFF	TGTGCCAGCAGTCCTTGGGACCGTCAGGCAACTAATGAAAAACTGTTTTTT
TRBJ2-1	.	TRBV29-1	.	CSVVGGATYNEQFF	TGCAGCGTTGTTGGAGGGGCAACCTACAATGAGCAGTTCTTC
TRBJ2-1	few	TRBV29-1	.	CSVEPGPGEQFF	TGCAGCGTTGAGCCGGGGCCGGGTGAGCAGTTCTTC
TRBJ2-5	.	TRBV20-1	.	CSASPLAKETQYF	TGCAGTGCTAGCCCCCTGGCGAAAGAGACCCAGTACTTC
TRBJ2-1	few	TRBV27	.	CASRPAGITYNEQFF	TGTGCCAGCCGGCCGGCGGGAATAACCTACAATGAGCAGTTCTTC
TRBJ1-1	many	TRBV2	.	CASSGYRAGTEAFF	TGTGCCAGCAGTGGGTACAGGGCCGGAACTGAAGCTTTCTTT
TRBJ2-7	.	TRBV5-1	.	CASSLWGIEQYF	TGCGCCAGCAGCCTATGGGGGATAGAGCAGTACTTC
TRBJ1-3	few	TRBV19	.	CASSINGNAGNTIYF	TGTGCCAGTAGTATTAACGGCAACGCTGGAAACACCATATATTTT
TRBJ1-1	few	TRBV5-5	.	CASSLDLPGSEAFF	TGTGCCAGCAGCCTGGACTTACCGGGTTCTGAAGCTTTCTTT
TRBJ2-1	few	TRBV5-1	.	CASSTLRGAYNEQLF	TGCGCCAGCAGCACGCTCAGAGGCGCCTACAATGAGCAGCTCTTC
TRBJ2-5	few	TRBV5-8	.	CASSSDGSPGETQYF	TGTGCCAGCAGCTCAGACGGCTCCCCGGGGGAGACCCAGTACTTC
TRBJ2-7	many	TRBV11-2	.	CATSQGLFYEQYF	TGTGCCACGTCCCAGGGCCTATTCTACGAGCAGTACTTC
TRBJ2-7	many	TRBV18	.	CASSPLGADSYEQYF	TGTGCCAGCTCACCACTTGGGGCTGACTCCTACGAGCAGTACTTC
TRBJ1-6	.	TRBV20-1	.	CSARDLGEWNSPLHF	TGCAGTGCTAGAGATTTAGGGGAATGGAATTCACCCCTCCACTTT
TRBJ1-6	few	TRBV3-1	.	CASSDQGLDSPLHF	TGTGCCAGCAGCGACCAGGGTTTGGATTCACCCCTCCACTTT
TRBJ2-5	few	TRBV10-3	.	CAISLAPGETQYF	TGTGCCATTTCACTAGCCCCGGGGGAGACCCAGTACTTC
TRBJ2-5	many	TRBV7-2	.	CASSSGRGQETQYF	TGTGCCAGCAGCTCCGGACGGGGGCAAGAGACCCAGTACTTC
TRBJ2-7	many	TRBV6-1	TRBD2	CASKPEWGLAGYEQYF	TGTGCCAGCAAACCGGAATGGGGTTTAGCGGGCTACGAGCAGTACTTC
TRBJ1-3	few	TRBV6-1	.	CASRESSGNTIYF	TGTGCCAGCAGGGAGAGCTCTGGAAACACCATATATTTT
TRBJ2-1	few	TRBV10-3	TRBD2	CAISESSGLAGSEQFF	TGTGCCATCAGTGAGTCTTCGGGACTAGCGGGGAGTGAGCAGTTCTTC
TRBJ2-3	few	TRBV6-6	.	CASSYPGPPSTDTQYF	TGTGCCAGCAGTTACCCGGGACCCCCTAGCACAGATACGCAGTATTTT
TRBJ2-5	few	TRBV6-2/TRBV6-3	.	CASSGEGAPQETQYF	TGTGCCTCCTCCGGGGAGGGGGCGCCCCAAGAGACCCAGTACTTC
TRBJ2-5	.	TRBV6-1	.	CASSELAGGTRGQGANPYQETQYF	TGTGCCAGCAGTGAACTAGCGGGGGGCACCAGGGGACAGGGGGCGAATCCGTACCAAGAGACCCAGTACTTC